This is a list of T cell receptor beta chains from one sample in a study of cytomegalovirus exposure and HLA in healthy donors. Generated by immunoSEQ multiplex PCR, the TCRdb table keeps only in-frame clones and is missing some. The sample includes approximately 200,000 clones, approximately 88% of them seen just once. What was sequenced was PBMCs. The source is a boy between 10 and 17 years old in good health and CMV-seronegative. Both conserved end residues are part of each CDR3. A D gene is named only where the DNA matches it firmly. A clone size is listed for some rows: how often the clone was seen (once, few, many), or a class if it is expanded.

TRBJ1-5,NA,TRBV7-2,NA,CASSRDRSNQPQHF,TGTGCCAGCAGCCGCGACAGGTCGAATCAGCCCCAGCATTTT
TRBJ2-1,NA,TRBV11-2,NA,CASSPRAGARNEQFF,TGTGCCAGCAGCCCCCGGGCGGGGGCGAGGAATGAGCAGTTCTTC
TRBJ1-4,few,TRBV2,TRBD1,CASRAGQGRYEKLFF,TGTGCCAGCAGGGCCGGACAGGGACGGTATGAAAAACTGTTTTTT
TRBJ2-7,NA,TRBV2,NA,CASSELVGTNRREQYF,TGTGCCAGCAGTGAATTGGTGGGGACAAATAGGCGCGAGCAGTACTTC
TRBJ1-1,NA,TRBV28,TRBD1,CASSLWGGDRVLAFF,TGTGCCAGCAGTTTATGGGGTGGGGACAGGGTATTGGCTTTCTTT
TRBJ1-4,NA,TRBV6-1,NA,CAAKQPGNEKLFF,TGTGCCGCGAAACAGCCAGGGAATGAAAAACTGTTTTTT
TRBJ2-1,NA,TRBV6-1,TRBD2,CASGTGGGHEQFF,TGTGCCAGCGGGACGGGAGGAGGCCATGAGCAGTTCTTC
TRBJ2-7,NA,TRBV19,NA,CASSIIGQSYEQYF,TGTGCCAGTAGTATTATAGGACAAAGCTACGAGCAGTACTTC
TRBJ2-5,NA,TRBV28,TRBD2,CASSRTSGRVQETQYF,TGTGCCAGCAGTCGGACTAGCGGGAGGGTACAAGAGACCCAGTACTTC
TRBJ2-5,NA,TRBV4-1,NA,CASSQDQTQETQYF,TGCGCCAGCAGCCAAGATCAAACTCAAGAGACCCAGTACTTC
TRBJ2-2,NA,TRBV5-4,NA,CASSHRRTDGELFF,TGTGCCAGCAGCCACAGGCGGACAGACGGGGAGCTGTTTTTT
TRBJ2-1,NA,TRBV12-5,TRBD1,CASGLRTGGSYNEQFF,TGTGCTAGTGGTTTGCGGACAGGGGGCAGCTACAATGAGCAGTTCTTC
TRBJ1-5,NA,TRBV6-5,NA,CASSSRTASNQPQHF,TGTGCCAGCAGTTCTAGGACAGCGAGCAATCAGCCCCAGCATTTT
TRBJ2-3,NA,TRBV6-4,TRBD2,CASSSSGRSADTQYF,TGTGCCAGCAGCTCTAGCGGGAGGTCCGCAGATACGCAGTATTTT
TRBJ2-1,NA,TRBV9,NA,CASSVHTRGGDNEQFF,TGTGCCAGCAGCGTCCACACCAGGGGTGGTGACAATGAGCAGTTCTTC
TRBJ1-2,NA,TRBV27,NA,CASRPGISNYGYTF,TGTGCCAGCAGGCCAGGGATTTCGAACTATGGCTACACCTTC
TRBJ1-2,NA,TRBV30,TRBD1,CAWSVRTGVYGYTF,TGTGCCTGGAGTGTACGGACAGGGGTTTATGGCTACACCTTC
TRBJ1-5,few,TRBV6-6,NA,CASSYPREPVNQPQHF,TGTGCCAGCAGTTACCCCCGGGAACCCGTAAATCAGCCCCAGCATTTT
TRBJ2-3,NA,TRBV27,NA,CASSPSGGRDTQYF,TGTGCCAGCAGCCCCTCAGGAGGGCGCGATACGCAGTATTTT
TRBJ2-7,NA,TRBV10-3,NA,CAISVTESYEQYF,TGTGCCATCAGTGTAACAGAGTCCTACGAGCAGTACTTC
TRBJ2-7,NA,TRBV6-7,NA,CASTHVPYEQYF,TGTGCCAGCACCCATGTTCCCTACGAGCAGTACTTC
TRBJ1-4,NA,TRBV9,NA,CASSVDPGELGKLFF,TGTGCCAGCAGCGTCGATCCGGGGGAGCTGGGAAAACTGTTTTTT
TRBJ1-1,few,TRBV6-5,NA,CASSYLDSLNTEAFF,TGTGCCAGCAGTTACCTAGACAGCTTGAACACTGAAGCTTTCTTT
TRBJ1-6,NA,TRBV30,NA,CAWTSGFSSYNSPLHF,TGTGCCTGGACTTCCGGTTTTAGCTCCTATAATTCACCCCTCCACTTT
TRBJ2-7,few,TRBV28,TRBD1,CASRRTGTGFPYEQYF,TGTGCCAGCAGACGGACCGGGACAGGGTTCCCCTACGAGCAGTACTTC
TRBJ2-6,NA,TRBV7-6,NA,CASSLLARLSGANVLTF,TGTGCCAGCAGCTTATTGGCCAGGCTGTCCGGGGCCAACGTCCTGACTTTC
TRBJ2-7,NA,TRBV6-5,NA,CASSSVAYYEQYF,TGTGCCAGCAGTTCCGTAGCATACTACGAGCAGTACTTC
TRBJ2-7,once,TRBV25-1,TRBD2,CASSKSSGAHYEQYF,TGTGCCAGCAGTAAGTCAAGCGGGGCCCACTACGAGCAGTACTTC
TRBJ1-5,NA,TRBV5-6,NA,CASSLGQANQPQHF,TGTGCCAGCAGCTTGGGACAGGCGAATCAGCCCCAGCATTTT
TRBJ1-1,few,TRBV7-8,NA,CASSPTRVNTEAFF,TGTGCCAGCAGCCCTACCCGTGTGAACACTGAAGCTTTCTTT
TRBJ2-4,NA,TRBV7-2,TRBD1,CASTRTGVGNIQYF,TGTGCCAGCACCCGGACAGGGGTCGGGAACATTCAGTACTTC
TRBJ1-3,NA,TRBV5-1,TRBD1,CASSLGTGANTIYF,TGCGCCAGCAGCTTAGGGACAGGAGCGAACACCATATATTTT
TRBJ2-3,once,TRBV9,TRBD2,CASSVASWRGGPDTQYF,TGTGCCAGCAGCGTAGCAAGTTGGCGGGGGGGCCCAGATACGCAGTATTTT
TRBJ1-5,NA,TRBV6-1,NA,CASTKDRNNQPQHF,TGTGCCAGCACAAAGGACAGAAACAATCAGCCCCAGCATTTT
TRBJ2-1,NA,TRBV7-8,NA,CASSFWANEQFF,TGTGCCAGCAGCTTCTGGGCTAATGAGCAGTTCTTC
TRBJ1-3,NA,TRBV29-1,TRBD1,CSVVETGADTIYF,TGCAGCGTGGTGGAGACAGGGGCAGACACCATATATTTT
TRBJ2-2,NA,TRBV7-6,NA,CASSPSPGAGDTGELFF,TGTGCCAGCAGTCCCTCCCCCGGGGCAGGGGACACCGGGGAGCTGTTTTTT
TRBJ2-7,few,TRBV11-2,TRBD1,CASRAKYGTGGRYEQYF,TGTGCCAGCAGAGCAAAATATGGGACAGGGGGCAGGTACGAGCAGTACTTC
TRBJ2-7,NA,TRBV29-1,NA,CSVYLPLGGSAAYEQYF,TGCAGCGTCTACCTTCCCCTCGGCGGGTCGGCCGCCTACGAGCAGTACTTC
TRBJ2-7,NA,TRBV7-2,NA,CASSFGTGDSRSYEQYF,TGTGCCAGCAGCTTCGGAACAGGAGACTCCCGTTCCTACGAGCAGTACTTC
TRBJ2-3,NA,TRBV19,TRBD1,CASSSRTGHTDTQYF,TGTGCCAGTAGTAGCCGGACAGGCCACACAGATACGCAGTATTTT
TRBJ1-3,NA,TRBV9,TRBD1,CASSVQGQGRGNTIYF,TGTGCCAGCAGCGTTCAGGGACAGGGACGCGGAAACACCATATATTTT
TRBJ2-7,NA,TRBV5-5,TRBD1,CASSHGTAYEQYF,TGTGCCAGCAGCCACGGGACAGCCTACGAGCAGTACTTC
TRBJ2-1,NA,TRBV4-1,NA,CASSQTPNEQFF,TGCGCCAGCAGCCAAACACCCAATGAGCAGTTCTTC
TRBJ2-5,NA,TRBV27,TRBD1,CASTGDWAGGTETQYF,TGTGCCAGCACCGGGGATTGGGCAGGGGGTACGGAGACCCAGTACTTC
TRBJ2-1,NA,TRBV11-2,NA,CATRRGDEQFF,TGTGCCACCCGCCGCGGCGATGAGCAGTTCTTC
TRBJ2-7,few,TRBV30,TRBD1,CAWTGQGAGEQYF,TGTGCCTGGACTGGACAGGGGGCCGGAGAGCAGTACTTC
TRBJ1-1,NA,TRBV6-1,NA,CASSVHRVVNTEAFF,TGTGCCAGCAGTGTTCACAGGGTAGTCAACACTGAAGCTTTCTTT
TRBJ2-2,NA,TRBV7-7,NA,CASSLDSGNTGELFF,TGTGCTAGCAGCTTAGACTCGGGGAACACCGGGGAGCTGTTTTTT
TRBJ2-3,NA,TRBV9,TRBD2,CASSTRGEIPTDTQYF,TGTGCCAGCAGCACCCGGGGGGAGATCCCCACAGATACGCAGTATTTT
TRBJ1-1,NA,TRBV30,NA,CAWRPLTARVEAFF,TGTGCCTGGAGGCCGTTGACAGCTCGTGTTGAAGCTTTCTTT
TRBJ1-2,NA,TRBV2,NA,CAGKTGANYGYTF,TGTGCCGGCAAGACAGGAGCTAACTATGGCTACACCTTC
TRBJ2-3,few,TRBV2,NA,CASRDTTDTQYF,TGTGCCAGCAGGGACACCACAGATACGCAGTATTTT
TRBJ2-5,NA,TRBV11-2,NA,CASSPGEMGGAETQYF,TGTGCCAGCAGCCCGGGAGAGATGGGGGGGGCAGAGACCCAGTACTTC
TRBJ2-2,NA,TRBV7-9,TRBD1,CASSSRDRGNGELFF,TGTGCCAGCAGCTCCCGGGACAGGGGTAACGGGGAGCTGTTTTTT
TRBJ2-7,few,TRBV9,NA,CASSVVPGAYEQYF,TGTGCCAGCAGCGTAGTACCAGGGGCCTACGAGCAGTACTTC
TRBJ2-5,once,TRBV4-3,TRBD2,CASSQDLAGGGETQYF,TGCGCCAGCAGCCAAGATCTAGCGGGGGGAGGGGAGACCCAGTACTTC
TRBJ2-7,NA,TRBV30,NA,CAFQGRRAYEQYF,TGTGCCTTTCAGGGAAGGAGAGCCTACGAGCAGTACTTC
TRBJ1-5,NA,TRBV2,TRBD1,CASAGGRANQPQHF,TGTGCCAGTGCAGGGGGCAGGGCTAATCAGCCCCAGCATTTT